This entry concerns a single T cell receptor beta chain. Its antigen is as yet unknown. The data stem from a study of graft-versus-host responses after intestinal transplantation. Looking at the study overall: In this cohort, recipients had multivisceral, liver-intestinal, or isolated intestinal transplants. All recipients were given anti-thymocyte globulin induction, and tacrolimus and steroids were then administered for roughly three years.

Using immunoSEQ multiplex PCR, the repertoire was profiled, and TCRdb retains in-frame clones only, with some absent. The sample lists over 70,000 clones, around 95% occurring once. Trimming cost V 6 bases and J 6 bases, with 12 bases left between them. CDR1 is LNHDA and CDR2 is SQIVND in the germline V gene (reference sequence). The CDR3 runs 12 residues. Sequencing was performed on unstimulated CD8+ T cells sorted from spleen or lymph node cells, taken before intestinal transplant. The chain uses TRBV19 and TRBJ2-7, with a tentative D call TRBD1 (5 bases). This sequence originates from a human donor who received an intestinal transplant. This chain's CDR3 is CASRIGQGEQYF. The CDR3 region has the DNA TGTGCCAGTAGGATCGGACAAGGCGAGCAGTACTTC.